This T cell receptor (beta chain) was sequenced during a study of breast tumors, draining lymph nodes, adjacent tissues. Germline CDR1 and CDR2: SGHVS and FNYEAQ. This CDR3 contains 15 residues. Breast cancer patients provided tissue from their axillary draining lymph nodes. MiXCR, run by TCRdb on the multiplex PCR reads, gives a single entry per CDR3 protein. The table has approximately 150,000 distinct CDR3 sequences, around a third seen once; the top ten hold less than 2.5%. As regards this clonotype: A junction boundary mismatches the germline segment, possibly from a read error.

The chain recombines TRBV7-6 with TRBJ1-4; D ambiguous. This clonotype originated in a female donor with breast cancer. Some clones in this sample may be carry-over from other donors' samples. Specimen: axillary lymph node tissue. The CDR3 region has the DNA TGCGCCAGCAGCGCCCGGAGGATGGTAAATGGAAAACTGTTTTTT. It codes for CASSARRMVNGKLFF.